A selection of T cell receptor beta chains follows, all from one sample in a study of blood T cells in healthy people across ages. TCRdb analysed the 5' RACE reads with MiXCR anew, one entry per CDR3 protein. The profile covers 1.6 million or so distinct CDR3 sequences, with 30% to 35% appearing a single time and about 10% taken by the ten largest. Sequenced input: blood. The receptors shown here come from a woman between 25 and 40 years old in good health. Each CDR3 is given with its conserved first and last residue. The D gene is left open where the match is weak. The size field is filled for only some rows; it gives once, few, many or a size class.

size: few; D: TRBD1; V: TRBV10-3; J: TRBJ1-5; DNA: TGTGCCATCAGGGGACAGGGGAATCAGCCCCAGCATTTT; CDR3: CAIRGQGNQPQHF
size: -; D: -; V: TRBV3-1; J: TRBJ2-5; DNA: TGTGCCAGCAGCCAAGAAACATCTCGCGAGGGACAAGAGACCCAGTACTTC; CDR3: CASSQETSREGQETQYF
size: once; D: -; V: TRBV9; J: TRBJ2-4; DNA: TGTGCCAGCACCAAAGAGGGGGCGGGAGTGAACATTCAGTACTTC; CDR3: CASTKEGAGVNIQYF
size: -; D: TRBD1; V: TRBV5-1; J: TRBJ2-2; DNA: TGCGCCAGCAGCAGGGACAGGGGAGTGGCGGGGGAGCTGTTTTTT; CDR3: CASSRDRGVAGELFF
size: few; D: -; V: TRBV30; J: TRBJ2-1; DNA: TGTGCCTGGAGTGTTGGGGCGAGCTCCTACAATGAGCAGTTCTTC; CDR3: CAWSVGASSYNEQFF
size: -; D: TRBD1; V: TRBV30; J: TRBJ1-4; DNA: TGTGCCTGGAGTGTAATCCCGGGACAGCTAAATGAAAAACTGTTTTTT; CDR3: CAWSVIPGQLNEKLFF
size: -; D: -; V: TRBV2; J: TRBJ2-7; DNA: TGTGCCGGCACGGTTACGTTGGACTACGAGCAGTACTTC; CDR3: CAGTVTLDYEQYF
size: -; D: -; V: TRBV24-1; J: TRBJ2-2; DNA: TGTGCCACCAGTGAAGATAGGAGAGGTCCGAACACCGGGGAGCGGTTTTTT; CDR3: CATSEDRRGPNTGERFF
size: few; D: TRBD1; V: TRBV7-9; J: TRBJ2-7; DNA: TGTGCCAGCAGCTTAGAACAGGGGACGCCAACCTACGAGCAGTACTTC; CDR3: CASSLEQGTPTYEQYF
size: many; D: -; V: TRBV29-1; J: TRBJ2-5; DNA: TGCAGCGTTGAGGCAGGGGGCAAGAGCGGGAGGCCACAAGAGACCCAGTACTTC; CDR3: CSVEAGGKSGRPQETQYF
size: few; D: TRBD2; V: TRBV20-1; J: TRBJ2-1; DNA: TGCAGTGCTACTAGCGGGGGTATCAATGAGCAGTTCTTC; CDR3: CSATSGGINEQFF
size: once; D: TRBD2; V: TRBV5-1; J: TRBJ2-3; DNA: TGCGCCGGCAGCTTAAGCGGGGACACAGATACGCAGTATTTT; CDR3: CAGSLSGDTDTQYF
size: -; D: -; V: TRBV3-1; J: TRBJ1-2; DNA: TGTGCCAGCAGCCAAGATTATGACAATCGAGGCTACACCTTC; CDR3: CASSQDYDNRGYTF
size: few; D: -; V: TRBV4-1; J: TRBJ2-7; DNA: TGCGCCAGCAGCCTCTACGTGGGGGGCTTCTACGAGCAGTACTTC; CDR3: CASSLYVGGFYEQYF
size: -; D: -; V: TRBV4-1; J: TRBJ1-1; DNA: TGCGCCAGCAAGGCGGACGGATACACTGAAGCTTTCTTT; CDR3: CASKADGYTEAFF
size: few; D: TRBD1; V: TRBV25-1; J: TRBJ1-2; DNA: TGTGCCGGCAGTGCCGGACAGGGGATCTATGGCTACACCTTC; CDR3: CAGSAGQGIYGYTF
size: few; D: -; V: TRBV20-1; J: TRBJ2-5; DNA: TGCAGTGCTAGAAGGCCGCCGGACCAAGAGACCCAGTACTTC; CDR3: CSARRPPDQETQYF
size: few; D: TRBD1; V: TRBV6-1; J: TRBJ2-5; DNA: TGTGCCAGCAGTGGCAACACAGGGGGTCAAGAGACCCAGTACTTC; CDR3: CASSGNTGGQETQYF
size: few; D: -; V: TRBV28; J: TRBJ2-5; DNA: TGTGCCAGCAGTTTAACAGGGTGGGAAGAGACCCAGTACTTC; CDR3: CASSLTGWEETQYF
size: -; D: TRBD1; V: TRBV7-9; J: TRBJ2-3; DNA: TGTGCCAGCAGCTTAGTTCAGGGGGCCATTACAGATACGCAGTATTTT; CDR3: CASSLVQGAITDTQYF
size: -; D: TRBD1; V: TRBV6-2/TRBV6-3; J: TRBJ1-2; DNA: TGTGCCAGCAGCCGAGGGGGCAGTGACTATGGCTACACCTTC; CDR3: CASSRGGSDYGYTF
size: -; D: -; V: TRBV28; J: TRBJ1-2; DNA: TGTGCCAGCAGTATGACGGGGGTGGATGGCTACACCTTC; CDR3: CASSMTGVDGYTF
size: many; D: TRBD1; V: TRBV3-1; J: TRBJ2-7; DNA: TGTGCCAGCAGCCAAGGCGGGACAGGGGGTTGGCAGTACTTC; CDR3: CASSQGGTGGWQYF
size: few; D: -; V: TRBV12-3/TRBV12-4; J: TRBJ2-7; DNA: TGTGCCAGCACCCTAAGGGGGAACCGGGAGCAGTACTTC; CDR3: CASTLRGNREQYF